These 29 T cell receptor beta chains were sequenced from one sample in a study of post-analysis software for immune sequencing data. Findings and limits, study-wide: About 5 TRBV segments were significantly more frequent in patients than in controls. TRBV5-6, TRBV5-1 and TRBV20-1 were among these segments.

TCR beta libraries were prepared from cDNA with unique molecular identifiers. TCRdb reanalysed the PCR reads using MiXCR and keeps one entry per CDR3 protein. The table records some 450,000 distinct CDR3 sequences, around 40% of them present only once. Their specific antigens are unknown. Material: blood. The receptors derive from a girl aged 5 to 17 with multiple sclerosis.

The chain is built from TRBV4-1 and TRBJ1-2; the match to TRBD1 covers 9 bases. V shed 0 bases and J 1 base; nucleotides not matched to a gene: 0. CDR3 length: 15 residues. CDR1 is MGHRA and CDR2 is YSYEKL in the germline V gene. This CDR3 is CASSQEDRGNYGYTF. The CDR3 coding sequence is TGCGCCAGCAGCCAAGAGGACAGGGGTAACTATGGCTACACCTTC.

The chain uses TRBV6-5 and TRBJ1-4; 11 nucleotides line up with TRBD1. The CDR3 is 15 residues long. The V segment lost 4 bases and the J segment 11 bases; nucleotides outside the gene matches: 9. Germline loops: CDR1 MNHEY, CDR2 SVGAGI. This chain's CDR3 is CASSSTAGQGEKLFF. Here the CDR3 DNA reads TGTGCCAGCAGTTCCACTGCGGGACAGGGGGAGAAACTGTTTTTT.

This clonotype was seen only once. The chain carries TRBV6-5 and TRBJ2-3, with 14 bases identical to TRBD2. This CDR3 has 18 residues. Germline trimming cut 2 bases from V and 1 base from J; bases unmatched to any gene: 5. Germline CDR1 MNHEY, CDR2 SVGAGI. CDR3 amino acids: CASSYGTSGSMGTDTQYF. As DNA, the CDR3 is TGTGCCAGCAGTTACGGGACTAGCGGGAGCATGGGCACAGATACGCAGTATTTT.

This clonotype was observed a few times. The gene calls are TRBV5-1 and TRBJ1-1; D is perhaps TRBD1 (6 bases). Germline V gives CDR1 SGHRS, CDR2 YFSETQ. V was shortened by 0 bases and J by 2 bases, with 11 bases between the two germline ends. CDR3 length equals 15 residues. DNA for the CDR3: TGCGCCAGCAGCTTGGGCCGGACAGTTAACACTGAAGCTTTCTTT. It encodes CASSLGRTVNTEAFF.

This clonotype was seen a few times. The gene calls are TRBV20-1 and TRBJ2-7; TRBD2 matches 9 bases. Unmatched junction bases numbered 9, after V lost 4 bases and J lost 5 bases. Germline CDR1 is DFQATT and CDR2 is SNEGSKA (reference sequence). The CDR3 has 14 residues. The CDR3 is CSATPGLAVDEQYF. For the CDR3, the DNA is TGCAGTGCTACCCCGGGACTAGCTGTCGACGAGCAGTACTTC.

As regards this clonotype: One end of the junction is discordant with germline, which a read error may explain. Here the CDR3 reads CATSPRAGGSGNEQFF. The CDR3 DNA reads as TGTGCCACCAGTCCTAGAGCAGGGGGCAGTGGCAATGAGCAGTTCTTC. The chain carries TRBV10-3 and TRBJ2-1, with 8 nucleotides matching TRBD1. This CDR3 is built from 16 residues. Germline V CDR1 and CDR2: ENHRY, SYGVKD.

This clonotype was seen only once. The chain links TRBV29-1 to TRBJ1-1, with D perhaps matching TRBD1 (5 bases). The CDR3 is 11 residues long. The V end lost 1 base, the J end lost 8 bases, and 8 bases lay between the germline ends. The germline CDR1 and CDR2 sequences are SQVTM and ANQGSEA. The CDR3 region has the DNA TGCAGCGTTGAAGGGTGGGACGAAGCTTTCTTT. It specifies CSVEGWDEAFF.

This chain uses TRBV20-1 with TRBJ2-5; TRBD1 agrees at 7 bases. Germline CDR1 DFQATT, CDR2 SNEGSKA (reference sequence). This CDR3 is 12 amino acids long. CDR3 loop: CRAPDREETQYF. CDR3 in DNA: TGCAGGGCCCCCGACAGGGAGGAGACCCAGTACTTC.

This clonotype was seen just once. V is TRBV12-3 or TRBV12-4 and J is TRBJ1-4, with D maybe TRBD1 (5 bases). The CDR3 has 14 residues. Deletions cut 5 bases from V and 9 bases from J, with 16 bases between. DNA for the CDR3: TGTGCCAGCAGTCGCAGGGAGTTAGATCAAAAACTGTTTTTT. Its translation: CASSRRELDQKLFF.

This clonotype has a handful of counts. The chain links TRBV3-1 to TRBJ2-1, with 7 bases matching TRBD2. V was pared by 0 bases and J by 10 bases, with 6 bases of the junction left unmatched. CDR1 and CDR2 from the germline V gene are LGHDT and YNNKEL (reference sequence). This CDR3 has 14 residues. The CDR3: CASSQDYGGREQFF. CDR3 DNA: TGTGCCAGCAGCCAAGATTACGGCGGGAGAGAGCAGTTCTTC.

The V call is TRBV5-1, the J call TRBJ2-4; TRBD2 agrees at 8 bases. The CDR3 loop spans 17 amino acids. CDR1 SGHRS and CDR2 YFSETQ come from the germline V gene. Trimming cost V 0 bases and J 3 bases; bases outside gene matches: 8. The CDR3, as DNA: TGCGCCAGCAGCTTGGCCTTCCGGCGGGGGGACAAAAACATTCAGTACTTC. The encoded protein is CASSLAFRRGDKNIQYF.

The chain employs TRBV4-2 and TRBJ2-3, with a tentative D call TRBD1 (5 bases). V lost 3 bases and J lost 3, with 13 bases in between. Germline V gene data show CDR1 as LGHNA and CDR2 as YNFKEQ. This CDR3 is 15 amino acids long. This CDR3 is CASSHEGALTDTQYF. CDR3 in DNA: TGTGCCAGCAGCCACGAAGGGGCACTTACAGATACGCAGTATTTT.

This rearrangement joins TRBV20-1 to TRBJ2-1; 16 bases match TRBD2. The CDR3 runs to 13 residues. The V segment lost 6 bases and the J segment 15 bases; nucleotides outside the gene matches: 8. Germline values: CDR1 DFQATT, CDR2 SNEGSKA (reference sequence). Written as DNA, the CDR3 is TGCAGTGCCCAGGGACTAGCGGGAGGGACGCCGTTCTTC. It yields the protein CSAQGLAGGTPFF.

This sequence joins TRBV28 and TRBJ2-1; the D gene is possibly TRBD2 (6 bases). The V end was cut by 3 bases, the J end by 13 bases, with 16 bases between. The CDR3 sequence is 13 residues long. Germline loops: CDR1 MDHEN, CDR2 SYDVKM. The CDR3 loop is CASSLAGPDPQFF. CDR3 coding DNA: TGTGCCAGCAGTTTGGCGGGACCGGACCCCCAGTTCTTC.

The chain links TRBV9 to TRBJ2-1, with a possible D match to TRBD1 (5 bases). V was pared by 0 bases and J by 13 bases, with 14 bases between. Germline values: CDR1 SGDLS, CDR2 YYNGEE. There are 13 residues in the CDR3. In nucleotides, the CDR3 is TGTGCCAGCAGCGTAGTATTCCAGGGTGACCAGTTCTTC. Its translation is CASSVVFQGDQFF.

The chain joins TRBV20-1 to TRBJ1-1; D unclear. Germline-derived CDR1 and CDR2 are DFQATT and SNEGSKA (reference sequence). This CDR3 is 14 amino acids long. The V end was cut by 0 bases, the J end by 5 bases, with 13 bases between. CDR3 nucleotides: TGCAGTGCTAGAGATATATTGGGGAAGACTGAAGCTTTCTTT. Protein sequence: CSARDILGKTEAFF.

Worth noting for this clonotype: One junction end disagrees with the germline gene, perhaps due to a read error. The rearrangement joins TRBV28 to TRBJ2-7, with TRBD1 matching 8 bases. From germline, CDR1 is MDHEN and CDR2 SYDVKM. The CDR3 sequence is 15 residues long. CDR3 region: CVSSMTTGAGYEQYF. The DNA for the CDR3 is TGTGTCAGCAGCATGACGACAGGGGCTGGCTACGAGCAGTACTTC.

The CDR3 region has the DNA TGCAGTGCTAGGGACGGGGTTTCTGGAAACACCATATATTTT. Translated, it gives CSARDGVSGNTIYF. This chain connects TRBV20-1 to TRBJ1-3; D unresolved. Germline CDR1 is DFQATT and CDR2 is SNEGSKA (reference sequence). This CDR3 has 14 residues. V gave up 3 bases and J gave up 1 base, with 10 bases separating them.

The DNA of the CDR3 is TGTGCCAGCAGGGGGGACAGGGACCCAGATACGCAGTATTTT. This encodes CASRGDRDPDTQYF. The genes are TRBV27 and TRBJ2-3, with TRBD1 identical over 9 bases. With 6 bases clipped from V and 4 bases from J, the junction kept 5 bases outside the gene matches. This CDR3 is 14 amino acids long. Germline CDR1 is MNHEY and CDR2 is SMNVEV (reference sequence).

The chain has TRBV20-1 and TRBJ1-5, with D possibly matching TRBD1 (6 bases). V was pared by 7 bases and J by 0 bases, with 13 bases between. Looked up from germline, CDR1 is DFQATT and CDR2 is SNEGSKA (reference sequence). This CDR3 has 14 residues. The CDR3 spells CSVGGLNSNQPQHF. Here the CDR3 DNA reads TGCAGTGTCGGGGGCTTGAATAGCAATCAGCCCCAGCATTTT.

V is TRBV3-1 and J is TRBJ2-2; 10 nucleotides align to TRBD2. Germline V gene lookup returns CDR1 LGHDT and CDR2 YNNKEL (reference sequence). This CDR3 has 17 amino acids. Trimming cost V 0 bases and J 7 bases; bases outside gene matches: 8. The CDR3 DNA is TGTGCCAGCAGCCAAGAGTATCTAGCGGGAGTTGGCGGGGAGCTGTTTTTT. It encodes CASSQEYLAGVGGELFF. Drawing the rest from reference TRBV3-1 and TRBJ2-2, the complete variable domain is DTAVSQTPKYLVTQMGNDKSIKCEQNLGHDTMYWYKQDSKKFLKIMFSYNNKELIINETVPNRFSPKSPDKAHLNLHINSLELGDSAVYFCASSQEYLAGVGGELFFGEGSRLTVL.

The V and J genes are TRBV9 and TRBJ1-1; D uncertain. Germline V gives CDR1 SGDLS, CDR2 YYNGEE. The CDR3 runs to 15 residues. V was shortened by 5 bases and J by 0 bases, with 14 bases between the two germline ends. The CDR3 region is CASRVRGHLNTEAFF. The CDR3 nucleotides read TGTGCCAGCAGAGTTCGAGGGCACCTGAACACTGAAGCTTTCTTT.

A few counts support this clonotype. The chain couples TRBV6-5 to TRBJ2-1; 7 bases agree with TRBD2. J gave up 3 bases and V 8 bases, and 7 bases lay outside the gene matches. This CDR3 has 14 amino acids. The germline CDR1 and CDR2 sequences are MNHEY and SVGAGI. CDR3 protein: CASHGAGVYNEQFF. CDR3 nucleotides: TGTGCCAGCCACGGGGCGGGAGTCTACAATGAGCAGTTCTTC.

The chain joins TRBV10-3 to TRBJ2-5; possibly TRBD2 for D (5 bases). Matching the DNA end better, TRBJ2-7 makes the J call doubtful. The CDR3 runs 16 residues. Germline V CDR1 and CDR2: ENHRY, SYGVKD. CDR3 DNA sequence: TGTGCCATCAGTGGTTCTAGGGCAGGACTTTCCTACGAGCAGTACTTC. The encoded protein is CAISGSRAGLSYEQYF.

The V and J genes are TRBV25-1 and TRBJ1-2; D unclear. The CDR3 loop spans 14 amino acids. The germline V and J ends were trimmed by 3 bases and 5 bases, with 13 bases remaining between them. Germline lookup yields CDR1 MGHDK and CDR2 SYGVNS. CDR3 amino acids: CASSDLRVNYGYTF. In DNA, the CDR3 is TGTGCCAGCAGTGATTTAAGGGTCAATTATGGCTACACCTTC.

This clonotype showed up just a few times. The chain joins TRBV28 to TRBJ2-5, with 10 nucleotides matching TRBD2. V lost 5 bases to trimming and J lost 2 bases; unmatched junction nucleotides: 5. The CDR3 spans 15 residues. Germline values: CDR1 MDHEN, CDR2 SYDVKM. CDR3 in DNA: TGTGCCAGCAGTCTCCAGACTAGCGGGCAAGAGACCCAGTACTTC. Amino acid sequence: CASSLQTSGQETQYF.

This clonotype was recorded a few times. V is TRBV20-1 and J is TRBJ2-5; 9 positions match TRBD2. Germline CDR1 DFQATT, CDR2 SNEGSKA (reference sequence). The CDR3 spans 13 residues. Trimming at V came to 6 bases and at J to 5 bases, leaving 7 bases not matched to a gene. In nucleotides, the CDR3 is TGCAGTGCCCAACTAGCGGGCCGCGAGACCCAGTACTTC. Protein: CSAQLAGRETQYF.

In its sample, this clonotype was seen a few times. The CDR3 bases are TGTGCCACCAGTGATAGACAAAGCTATGGCTACACCTTC. Translating it yields CATSDRQSYGYTF. V gene TRBV24-1 combines with J gene TRBJ1-2; D not resolved. Trimming pared 3 bases from V and 4 bases from J, leaving 8 bases between. The CDR3 runs to 13 residues. Germline V CDR1 and CDR2: KGHDR, SFDVKD.

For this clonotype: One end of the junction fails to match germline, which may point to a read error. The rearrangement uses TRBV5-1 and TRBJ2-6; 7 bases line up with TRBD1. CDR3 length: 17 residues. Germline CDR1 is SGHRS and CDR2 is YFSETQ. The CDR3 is CASRLGQPSSGANVLTF. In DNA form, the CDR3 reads TGCGCCAGCAGGTTGGGACAGCCTAGCTCTGGGGCCAACGTCCTGACTTTC.